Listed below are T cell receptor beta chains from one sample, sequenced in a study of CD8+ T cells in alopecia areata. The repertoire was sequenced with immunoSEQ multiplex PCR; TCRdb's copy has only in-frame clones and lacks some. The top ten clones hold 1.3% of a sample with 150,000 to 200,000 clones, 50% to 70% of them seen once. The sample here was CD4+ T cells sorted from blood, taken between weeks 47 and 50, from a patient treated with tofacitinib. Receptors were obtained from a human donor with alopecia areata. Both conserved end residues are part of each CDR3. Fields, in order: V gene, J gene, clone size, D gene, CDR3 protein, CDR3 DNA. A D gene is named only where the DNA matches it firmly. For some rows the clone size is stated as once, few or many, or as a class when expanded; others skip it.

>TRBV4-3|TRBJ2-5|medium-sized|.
CASSQASGEETQYF
TGCGCCAGCAGCCAAGCATCTGGGGAAGAGACCCAGTACTTC
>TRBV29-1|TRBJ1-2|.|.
CSVADRTVGYTF
TGCAGCGTTGCCGATAGGACAGTTGGCTACACCTTC
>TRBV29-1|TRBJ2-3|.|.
CSVGTRDSEYTDTQYF
TGCAGCGTGGGGACTCGGGACTCCGAGTACACAGATACGCAGTATTTT
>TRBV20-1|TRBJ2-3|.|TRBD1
CSADRGATQYF
TGCAGTGCCGACAGGGGAGCTACGCAGTATTTT
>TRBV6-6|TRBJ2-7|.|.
CASSTLSGGPYEQYF
TGTGCCAGCAGTACATTATCGGGGGGCCCCTACGAGCAGTACTTC
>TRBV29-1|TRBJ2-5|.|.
CSARNSQTETQYF
TGCAGCGCTCGGAACAGCCAGACGGAGACCCAGTACTTC
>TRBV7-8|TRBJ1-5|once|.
CASSHGDNQPQHF
TGTGCCAGCAGCCACGGGGACAATCAGCCCCAGCATTTT
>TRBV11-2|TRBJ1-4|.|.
CASSLGVRLNEKLFF
TGTGCCAGCAGCTTAGGTGTGAGATTAAATGAAAAACTGTTTTTT
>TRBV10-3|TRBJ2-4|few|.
CAISEVGDAKNIQYF
TGTGCCATCAGTGAGGTAGGGGATGCCAAAAACATTCAGTACTTC
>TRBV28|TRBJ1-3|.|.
CASRGSSGNTIYF
TGTGCCAGCCGCGGATCCTCTGGAAACACCATATATTTT
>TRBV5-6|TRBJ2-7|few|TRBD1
CASSKTGSPHEQYF
TGTGCCAGCAGCAAGACAGGGAGCCCCCACGAGCAGTACTTC
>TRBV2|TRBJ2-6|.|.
CASSARTSGANVLTF
TGTGCCAGCAGTGCCCGTACCTCTGGGGCCAACGTCCTGACTTTC
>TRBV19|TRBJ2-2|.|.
CASSTGRGTGELFF
TGTGCCAGTAGTACAGGTAGAGGGACCGGGGAGCTGTTTTTT
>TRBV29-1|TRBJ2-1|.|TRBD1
CSVYLDRAYNEQFF
TGCAGCGTTTACTTAGACAGGGCATACAATGAGCAGTTCTTC
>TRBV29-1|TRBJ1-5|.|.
CSAGTSPNQPQHF
TGCAGCGCCGGGACCTCACCGAATCAGCCCCAGCATTTT
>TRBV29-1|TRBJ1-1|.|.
CSGDQGLMDFF
TGCAGCGGGGATCAGGGGTTGATGGATTTCTTT
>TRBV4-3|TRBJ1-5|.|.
CASSLPGRQRDQPQHF
TGCGCCAGCAGCCTCCCCGGGCGACAGCGAGATCAGCCCCAGCATTTT
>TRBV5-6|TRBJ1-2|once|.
CASSLGHQEDYGYTF
TGTGCCAGCAGCTTGGGGCACCAAGAGGACTATGGCTACACCTTC
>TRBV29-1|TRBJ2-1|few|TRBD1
CSVRQGSNEQFF
TGCAGCGTTAGACAGGGCAGCAATGAGCAGTTCTTC
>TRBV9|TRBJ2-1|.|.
CASSVTVGSRSYNEQFF
TGTGCCAGCAGCGTAACTGTCGGGAGTCGCTCCTACAATGAGCAGTTCTTC
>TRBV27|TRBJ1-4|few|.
CASSLSSGEKLFF
TGTGCCAGCAGTTTATCGTCGGGAGAAAAACTGTTTTTT
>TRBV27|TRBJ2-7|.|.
CASSDGGRGYEQYF
TGTGCCAGCAGTGATGGTGGCAGGGGCTACGAGCAGTACTTC
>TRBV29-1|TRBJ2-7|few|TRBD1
CSVQTQGVYEQYF
TGCAGCGTTCAAACACAGGGGGTTTACGAGCAGTACTTC
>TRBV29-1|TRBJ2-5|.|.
CSVGAASIQATQYF
TGCAGCGTTGGAGCGGCTAGCATCCAAGCAACCCAGTACTTC
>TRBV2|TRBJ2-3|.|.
CASDSRGMTDTQYF
TGTGCCAGCGATAGTCGGGGAATGACAGATACGCAGTATTTT
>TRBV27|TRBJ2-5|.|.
CASSLLGNQETQYF
TGTGCCAGCAGTTTATTGGGGAACCAAGAGACCCAGTACTTC
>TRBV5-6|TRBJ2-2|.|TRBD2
CASSAGGPTGELFF
TGTGCCAGCAGCGCGGGGGGGCCCACCGGGGAGCTGTTTTTT
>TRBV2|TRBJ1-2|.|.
CASSERRGFDGYTF
TGTGCCAGCAGTGAACGCAGGGGTTTTGACGGCTACACCTTC
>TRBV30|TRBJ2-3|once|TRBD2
CAWSPGTSGYTDTQYF
TGTGCCTGGAGTCCTGGGACTAGCGGTTACACAGATACGCAGTATTTT
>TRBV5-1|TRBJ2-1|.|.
CASSWANEQFF
TGCGCCAGCAGCTGGGCCAATGAGCAGTTCTTC
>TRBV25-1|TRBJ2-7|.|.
CASSGPGAYEQYF
TGTGCCAGCAGTGGTCCGGGTGCCTACGAGCAGTACTTC
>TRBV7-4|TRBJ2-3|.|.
CASSLERGSWLGTDTQYF
TGTGCCAGCAGCTTAGAGCGTGGCTCCTGGTTGGGCACAGATACGCAGTATTTT
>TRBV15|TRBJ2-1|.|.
CATSSGHSYNEQFF
TGTGCCACCAGCAGTGGGCATTCCTACAATGAGCAGTTCTTC
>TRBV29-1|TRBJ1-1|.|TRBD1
CSVELRGTGKAFF
TGCAGCGTTGAACTTAGAGGGACAGGGAAAGCTTTCTTT
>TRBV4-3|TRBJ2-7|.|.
CASSPMTGNTYEQYF
TGCGCCAGCAGCCCCATGACAGGCAACACCTACGAGCAGTACTTC
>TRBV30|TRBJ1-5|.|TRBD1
CAWSVGDRGRQPQHF
TGTGCCTGGAGTGTTGGTGACAGGGGGCGGCAGCCCCAGCATTTT
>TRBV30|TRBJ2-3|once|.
CAWSVGRISTDTQYF
TGTGCCTGGAGCGTTGGCCGGATTAGCACAGATACGCAGTATTTT
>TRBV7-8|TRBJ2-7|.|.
CASSLQGAAYEQYF
TGTGCCAGCAGCTTGCAAGGGGCAGCCTACGAGCAGTACTTC
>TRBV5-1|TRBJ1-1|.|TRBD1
CASSPRTGEDTEAFF
TGCGCCAGCAGCCCTCGGACAGGGGAGGACACTGAAGCTTTCTTT
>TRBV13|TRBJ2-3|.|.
CASSFLDTQYF
TGTGCCAGCAGCTTCCTAGATACGCAGTATTTT
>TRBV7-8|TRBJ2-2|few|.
CASSQHTPKGLTITGELFF
TGTGCCAGCAGCCAACATACCCCAAAGGGACTCACCATCACCGGGGAGCTGTTTTTT
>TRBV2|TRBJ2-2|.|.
CASSGRGANTGELFF
TGTGCCAGCAGTGGAAGGGGGGCCAACACCGGGGAGCTGTTTTTT
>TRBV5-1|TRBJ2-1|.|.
CASSPQRVLQLTDNEQFF
TGCGCCAGCAGCCCCCAGCGGGTTTTACAACTGACCGACAATGAGCAGTTCTTC
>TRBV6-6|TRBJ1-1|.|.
CASLLAGVTEAFF
TGTGCCAGCTTACTGGCCGGAGTCACTGAAGCTTTCTTT
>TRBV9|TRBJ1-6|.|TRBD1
CASSVEGQGVGSPLHF
TGTGCCAGCAGCGTGGAGGGCCAGGGGGTGGGTTCACCCCTCCACTTT
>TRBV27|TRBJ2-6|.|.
CASSPRGSGANVLTF
TGTGCCAGCAGTCCTCGGGGTTCTGGGGCCAACGTCCTGACTTTC
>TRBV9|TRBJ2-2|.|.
CASSVGQNTGELFF
TGTGCCAGCAGCGTAGGCCAAAACACCGGGGAGCTGTTTTTT
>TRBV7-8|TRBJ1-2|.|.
CASSLGEPGAGYTF
TGTGCCAGCAGCTTGGGTGAACCGGGCGCAGGCTACACCTTC
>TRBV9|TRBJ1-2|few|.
CASSPGGPGYTF
TGTGCCAGCAGCCCCGGGGGACCAGGCTACACCTTC